These T cell receptor beta chains were read from a single sample in a study of blood T cell repertoires in COVID-19. Produced via immunoSEQ multiplex PCR; TCRdb's table is partial and in-frame only. The sample holds roughly 280,000 clones, 75% to 95% seen once. The specimen sequenced was PBMCs or T cells enriched from blood (not recorded which). The receptors were sampled from a man aged 40-55 years who had been exposed to COVID-19. Both conserved end residues are part of each CDR3. Fields, in order: J gene, D gene, V gene, clone size, CDR3 DNA, CDR3 protein. A D gene is named only where the DNA matches it firmly. Size is omitted from some rows. Given values are once, few, many or a class for expanded clones.

TRBJ1-1 - TRBV19 - TGTGCCAGTAGTATTACCCGCAGGGAAGCTTTCTTT CASSITRREAFF
TRBJ2-5 TRBD2 TRBV14 - TGTGCCAGCAGCCAAGGTACCGGGACTAGCGGACCCCAAGAGACCCAGTACTTC CASSQGTGTSGPQETQYF
TRBJ2-7 TRBD1 TRBV11-2 - TGTGCCAGCAGCTTAGTTCCGTGGGACAGGGGGGACTACGAGCAGTACTTC CASSLVPWDRGDYEQYF
TRBJ1-1 - TRBV28 - TGTGCCAGCAGTCCCCGTGGGGCAGGGTACACTGAAGCTTTCTTT CASSPRGAGYTEAFF
TRBJ2-3 TRBD2 TRBV7-6 - TGTGCCAGCAGCGAGTATGGTAGCGGGAGTCTAACAGATACGCAGTATTTT CASSEYGSGSLTDTQYF
TRBJ2-5 - TRBV15 - TGTGCCACCAGCATTCCGCCCGGGGAGACCCAGTACTTC CATSIPPGETQYF
TRBJ2-3 TRBD2 TRBV5-4 - TGTGCCAGCAGCCCCACTAGCGGGAGTCGGGCAGATACGCAGTATTTT CASSPTSGSRADTQYF
TRBJ1-1 - TRBV9 - TGTGCCAGCAGCGTAGAGTCGGGGGGAGCGTTTGAAGCTTTCTTT CASSVESGGAFEAFF
TRBJ2-4 TRBD1 TRBV5-5 - TGTGCCAGCAGCTTGATCGGGACAGGGATATACATTCAGTACTTC CASSLIGTGIYIQYF
TRBJ1-3 - TRBV6-6 - TGTGCCATTCGGGATCCCCTTCTCTCTGGAAACACCATATATTTT CAIRDPLLSGNTIYF
TRBJ2-7 TRBD2 TRBV4-2 - TGTGCCAGCAGCCAGGGACTAGCGGGAGGGCCTGGCGTCTACGAGCAGTACTTC CASSQGLAGGPGVYEQYF
TRBJ2-7 TRBD2 TRBV7-2 - TGTGCCAGCAGCGTAACTAGCGAGAGCTCCTACGAGCAGTACTTC CASSVTSESSYEQYF
TRBJ2-3 TRBD2 TRBV14 - TGTGCCAGCAGCCCGCTAGCGGGAAGGGATACGCAGTATTTT CASSPLAGRDTQYF
TRBJ1-2 - TRBV30 - TGTGCCTGGAGTGTACGGATGGAGGCTGGCTACACCTTC CAWSVRMEAGYTF
TRBJ2-7 - TRBV5-1 - TGCGCCAGCAGGCCGGGGGGACAGGCAACATTCGAGCAGTACTTC CASRPGGQATFEQYF
TRBJ2-7 - TRBV7-9 few TGTGCCAGCAGCTTAGCGGGCAGCTACGAGCAGTACTTC CASSLAGSYEQYF
TRBJ2-3 - TRBV14 - TGTGCCAGCAGCCAAGGAGGGCCCTTCACAGATACGCAGTATTTT CASSQGGPFTDTQYF
TRBJ1-1 - TRBV10-2 - TGCGCCAGCAACGCAGGGTCCACTGAAGCTTTCTTT CASNAGSTEAFF
TRBJ1-1 - TRBV6-5 - TGTGCCAGCAGTTACGCAGGTCCTCAAAACACTGAAGCTTTCTTT CASSYAGPQNTEAFF
TRBJ2-7 - TRBV21-1 - TGTGCCAGCAGCAAAGAATGGGGAGGTCACCGCGAGCAGTACTTC CASSKEWGGHREQYF
TRBJ1-4 - TRBV11-1 - TGTGCCAGCAGCAAATCCGGGACAAGGAATGAAAAACTGTTTTTT CASSKSGTRNEKLFF
TRBJ1-6 TRBD1 TRBV7-2 - TGTGCCAGCAGCCTGGGACAGAGGGGTGATTCACCCCTCCACTTT CASSLGQRGDSPLHF
TRBJ1-4 - TRBV30 - TGTGCCTGGAGTCAAAATGAAAAACTGTTTTTT CAWSQNEKLFF
TRBJ1-2 TRBD1 TRBV30 - TGTGCCTGGAGTTCGACAGGGGGTGGCTACACCTTC CAWSSTGGGYTF
TRBJ2-7 - TRBV7-9 - TGTGCCAGCAGCTTAGTAGGGGTCGAGCAGTACTTC CASSLVGVEQYF
TRBJ1-2 - TRBV5-1 - TGCGCCAGCAGCCAAGGACAGAACTATGGCTACACCTTC CASSQGQNYGYTF
TRBJ1-2 TRBD1 TRBV18 - TGTGCCAGCTCACCGGGGACAGGGGCTAACTATGGCTACACCTTC CASSPGTGANYGYTF
TRBJ1-6 TRBD1 TRBV3-1/TRBV3-2 - TGTGCCAGCAGCCCCTCACGGGACAGGTACGATTCACCCCTCCACTTT CASSPSRDRYDSPLHF
TRBJ1-2 - TRBV27 once TGTGCCAGCAGTTCCGGCCGGAGCTATGGCTACACCTTC CASSSGRSYGYTF
TRBJ2-2 - TRBV24-1 - TGTGCCACCAGTGACCCCCTCGCCGGGGAGCTGTTTTTT CATSDPLAGELFF
TRBJ2-1 - TRBV25-1 - TGTGCCAGCAGTGACATTAGCTCCTACAATGAGCAGTTCTTC CASSDISSYNEQFF
TRBJ2-7 - TRBV3-1/TRBV3-2 - TGTGCCAGCAGCGGGGCGGGGCGGTCCTACGAGCAGTACTTC CASSGAGRSYEQYF
TRBJ1-4 - TRBV28 once TGTGCCAGCAGTGTCCTACCAACTAATGAAAAACTGTTTTTT CASSVLPTNEKLFF
TRBJ2-2 TRBD2 TRBV12-5 - TGTGCTAGTGGTACAACTAGCGGGAGCTTCGGCGGGGAGCTGTTTTTT CASGTTSGSFGGELFF
TRBJ2-2 TRBD2 TRBV4-1 - TGCGCCAGCACCCAAGCGGGAGGAGAACCCGGGGAGCTGTTTTTT CASTQAGGEPGELFF
TRBJ1-5 TRBD1 TRBV27 - TGTGCCAGCAGTCCGGGTGGACAGGGAGGCAATCAGCCCCAGCATTTT CASSPGGQGGNQPQHF
TRBJ2-5 - TRBV19 - TGTGCCAGTAGCGATGCCGGGACTCCCCAAGAGACCCAGTACTTC CASSDAGTPQETQYF
TRBJ2-1 TRBD1 TRBV30 - TGTGCCTGGAGTGAACGCGGGACAGGGGGATACAATGAGCAGTTCTTC CAWSERGTGGYNEQFF
TRBJ2-1 - TRBV14 - TGTGCCAGCAGCCAAACTCGGAGATCCTACAATGAGCAGTTCTTC CASSQTRRSYNEQFF
TRBJ2-1 - TRBV11-2 - TGTGCCAGCAGCTCATTCCACAGGGGGGGCTACAATGAGCAGTTCTTC CASSSFHRGGYNEQFF
TRBJ2-3 - TRBV6-5 - TGTGCCAGCAGTTTCAGGGATAAGTTAGATACGCAGTATTTT CASSFRDKLDTQYF
TRBJ2-7 - TRBV7-9 - TGTGCCAGCAGCCAACAGATCTACGAGCAGTACTTC CASSQQIYEQYF
TRBJ2-2 TRBD1 TRBV25-1 - TGTGCCACCCAGAACCTAAGACAGGGGGTCACCGGGGAGCTGTTTTTT CATQNLRQGVTGELFF
TRBJ1-1 - TRBV19 once TGTGCCAGTAGTATAGAAAACAGGGCGAACACTGAAGCTTTCTTT CASSIENRANTEAFF
TRBJ2-3 TRBD2 TRBV19 - TGTGCCAGTAGTCCATTAGCGGGAGACCCAGATACGCAGTATTTT CASSPLAGDPDTQYF
TRBJ2-4 TRBD1 TRBV5-4 - TGTGCCAGCAGCAATAACCGGGACAGGCCAACCGACATTCAGTACTTC CASSNNRDRPTDIQYF
TRBJ1-1 TRBD1 TRBV29-1 - TGCAGCGTAGGGACAGGGATGGGCACTGAAGCTTTCTTT CSVGTGMGTEAFF
TRBJ1-1 TRBD1 TRBV9 - TGTGCCAGCAGCGGACGGACAGGGACTCGAGGGGACACTGAAGCTTTCTTT CASSGRTGTRGDTEAFF